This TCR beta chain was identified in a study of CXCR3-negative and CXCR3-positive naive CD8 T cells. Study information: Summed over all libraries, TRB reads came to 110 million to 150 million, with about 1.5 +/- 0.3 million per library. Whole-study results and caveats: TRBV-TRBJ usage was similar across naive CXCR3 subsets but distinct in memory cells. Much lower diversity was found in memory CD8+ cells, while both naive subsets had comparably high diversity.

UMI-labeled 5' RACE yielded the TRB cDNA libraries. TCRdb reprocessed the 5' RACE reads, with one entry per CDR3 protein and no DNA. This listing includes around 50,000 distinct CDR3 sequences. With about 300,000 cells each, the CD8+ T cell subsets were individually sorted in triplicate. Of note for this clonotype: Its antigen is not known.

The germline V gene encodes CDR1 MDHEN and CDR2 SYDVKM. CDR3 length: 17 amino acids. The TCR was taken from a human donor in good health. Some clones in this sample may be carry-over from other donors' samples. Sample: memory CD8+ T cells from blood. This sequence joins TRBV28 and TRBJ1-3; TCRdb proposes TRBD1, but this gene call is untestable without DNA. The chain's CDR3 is CASSDPWTGTSGNTIYF.